A single sample is the source of the 30 T cell receptor beta chains below, sequenced in a study of radiation and T cells in renal cell carcinoma. Noted treatment: treatment-naive control, cytoreductive nephrectomy. The method was immunoSEQ multiplex PCR; TCRdb's version includes in-frame clones alone and lacks a portion of them. There are 15,000 to 17,000 clones in the sample; approximately 53% occur only once, and 8% to 13% lies in the top ten. This material consisted of tumor tissue, taken from a patient whose treatment was nephrectomy without radiotherapy. These TCRs come from a man between 50 and 59 years old with renal cell carcinoma.

The count of this clone is one. The V call is TRBV7-9, the J call TRBJ1-1, with TRBD1 identical over 7 bases. Unmatched junction bases numbered 7, after V lost 6 bases and J lost 6 bases. The CDR3 extends over 13 amino acids. Germline V gives CDR1 SEHNR, CDR2 FQNEAQ (reference sequence). CDR3 protein: CASRWEGAAEAFF. The CDR3 DNA follows: TGTGCCAGCAGGTGGGAGGGGGCCGCTGAAGCTTTCTTT. The full variable domain, completed using reference TRBV7-9 and TRBJ1-1, is DTGVSQNPRHKITKRGQNVTFRCDPISEHNRLYWYRQTLGQGPEFLTYFQNEAQLEKSRLLSDRFSAERPKGSFSTLEIQRTEQGDSAMYLCASRWEGAAEAFFGQGTRLTVV.

This clone was seen just once. The chain carries TRBV7-9 and TRBJ2-7, with 8 bases fitting TRBD1. CDR1 is SEHNR and CDR2 is FQNEAQ in the germline V gene (reference sequence). Trimming took 5 bases from V and 3 from J; bases not matched to a gene: 12. The CDR3 spans 16 residues. CDR3 sequence (DNA): TGTGCCAGCAGCCCCACATCCGGGACAGGCCTCTACGAGCAGTACTTC. This encodes CASSPTSGTGLYEQYF. The full variable domain, in which reference TRBV7-9 and TRBJ2-7 provide the parts outside the CDR3, is DTGVSQNPRHKITKRGQNVTFRCDPISEHNRLYWYRQTLGQGPEFLTYFQNEAQLEKSRLLSDRFSAERPKGSFSTLEIQRTEQGDSAMYLCASSPTSGTGLYEQYFGPGTRLTVT.

J is TRBJ2-1 and V is TRBV19, with 8 bases lining up with TRBD2. The CDR3 is made up of 17 amino acids. V lost 5 bases, J lost 2 bases, and 11 bases stayed unmatched. CDR1 and CDR2 (germline): LNHDA, SQIVND (reference sequence). This chain's CDR3 is CASSPSTSGSTYNEQFF. The CDR3 nucleotides read TGTGCCAGTAGTCCGTCTACTAGCGGATCCACCTACAATGAGCAGTTCTTC. Full variable domain (rest looked up from reference TRBV19 and TRBJ2-1): DGGITQSPKYLFRKEGQNVTLSCEQNLNHDAMYWYRQDPGQGLRLIYYSQIVNDFQKGDIAEGYSVSREKKESFPLTVTSAQKNPTAFYLCASSPSTSGSTYNEQFFGPGTRLTVL.

The chain links TRBV5-8 to TRBJ1-5; D possibly corresponds to TRBD1 (6 bases). V lost 3 bases and J 0 bases, leaving 10 bases between the germline ends. Looked up from germline, CDR1 is SGHTS and CDR2 is YDEGEE. This CDR3 is 15 amino acids long. The CDR3 DNA is TGTGCCAGCAGCTCACAGGGTTATAGCAATCAGCCCCAGCATTTT. It encodes CASSSQGYSNQPQHF.

The CDR3 DNA sequence: TGCGCCAGCAGCTTAGATCAAAACGTGGGACTCCTTACCTCTGAGCAGTTCTTC. Translating it yields CASSLDQNVGLLTSEQFF. This chain joins TRBV5-1 and TRBJ2-1; D may be TRBD2 (6 bases). V dropped 2 bases and J dropped 9 bases, with 27 bases sitting between them. This CDR3 contains 18 residues. CDR1 SGHRS and CDR2 YFSETQ come from the germline V gene.

This clone was seen a few times. The genes are TRBV7-6 and TRBJ2-5; weak D call: TRBD1 (5 bases). The CDR3 is made up of 16 amino acids. Germline V lookup: CDR1 SGHVS, CDR2 FNYEAQ. Trimming removed 0 bases at V and 4 bases at J, with 15 bases between. The CDR3 here is CASSLARTWGGETQYF. DNA for the CDR3: TGTGCCAGCAGCTTAGCCCGCACCTGGGGCGGAGAGACCCAGTACTTC.

The chain links TRBV6-1 to TRBJ2-7; 9 bases line up with TRBD1. The J segment lost 3 bases and the V segment lost 8 bases, leaving 11 bases of the junction unmatched. CDR1 is MNHNS, CDR2 SASEGT, per germline. The CDR3 covers 15 residues. This CDR3 is CASGTGTKIGYEQYF. The CDR3 DNA is TGTGCCAGCGGGACAGGGACCAAAATAGGCTACGAGCAGTACTTC.

This clone was picked up a small number of times. The V call is TRBV27, the J call TRBJ1-1, with D perhaps matching TRBD1 (6 bases). This CDR3 contains 14 residues. Trimming left V 6 bases short and J 6 bases short, with 17 bases between. Germline loops: CDR1 MNHEY, CDR2 SMNVEV (reference sequence). The CDR3 DNA is TGTGCCAGCAGCCAATCGGTAGGGGGGGCTGAAGCTTTCTTT. This codes for CASSQSVGGAEAFF.

The chain links TRBV11-3 to TRBJ2-3; 8 nucleotides line up with TRBD2. The CDR3 is 14 residues long. CDR1 SGHNT and CDR2 YENEEA come from the germline V gene. After removal of 5 bases from V and 2 bases from J, the junction contained 3 bases not matched to a gene. CDR3 DNA: TGTGCCAGCAGCCCCGGGAGGGCCACAGATACGCAGTATTTT. Amino acid sequence: CASSPGRATDTQYF. The entire variable domain, with the rest obtained from reference TRBV11-3 and TRBJ2-3, is as follows: EAGVVQSPRYKIIEKKQPVAFWCNPISGHNTLYWYLQNLGQGPELLIRYENEEAVDDSQLPKDRFSAERLKGVDSTLKIQPAELGDSAVYLCASSPGRATDTQYFGPGTRLTVL.

This clone has only one observation. The chain joins TRBV6-1 to TRBJ2-2; D is uncertain. The CDR3 spans 14 residues. CDR1 is MNHNS, CDR2 SASEGT, per germline. Trimming cost V 4 bases and J 7 bases, with 13 bases left between them. For the CDR3, the DNA is TGTGCCAGCAGTGTACTGGGGAAAGGCGGGGAGCTGTTTTTT. Its translation: CASSVLGKGGELFF.

The V and J genes are TRBV10-1 and TRBJ1-5; perhaps TRBD1 as D (5 bases). Between the trimmed V and J ends, which lost 5 bases and 3 bases, there was a span of 8 bases. Germline assignment: CDR1 WNHNN and CDR2 SYGVQD (reference sequence). This CDR3 comprises 13 residues. CDR3 region: CASSPGTNQPQHF. As DNA, the CDR3 is TGCGCCAGCAGTCCAGGGACCAATCAGCCCCAGCATTTT.

This clone was picked up one time. This chain joins TRBV19 and TRBJ1-2; D is possibly TRBD1 (5 bases). Trimming took off 5 bases at V and 1 base at J, with 14 bases between the two ends. Germline V lookup: CDR1 LNHDA, CDR2 SQIVND (reference sequence). This CDR3 comprises 15 residues. CDR3 sequence: CASSPRQLNNYGYTF. For the CDR3, the DNA is TGTGCCAGTAGTCCCCGACAGCTTAATAACTATGGCTACACCTTC.

By share, this clone counts as large. This chain connects TRBV28 to TRBJ2-2, with 11 bases fitting TRBD2. Trimming cost V 3 bases and J 6 bases; bases outside gene matches: 15. The length of the CDR3 is 19 residues. Germline V gene data show CDR1 as MDHEN and CDR2 as SYDVKM. The CDR3 region is CASSFARNSGGAKAGELFF. The CDR3 DNA reads TGTGCCAGCAGTTTTGCCCGGAATAGCGGGGGGGCCAAGGCCGGGGAGCTGTTTTTT.

The V call is TRBV28, the J call TRBJ2-3; 8 bases line up with TRBD2. The CDR3 extends over 14 amino acids. With 2 bases clipped from V and 7 bases from J, the junction kept 5 bases outside the gene matches. The V gene's germline CDR1 is MDHEN and CDR2 SYDVKM. Here the CDR3 DNA reads TGTGCCAGCAGTTTAGCGGGAGGAGGGAATACGCAGTATTTT. Its protein is CASSLAGGGNTQYF.

V gene TRBV14 combines with J gene TRBJ2-7; 8 bases match TRBD1. The CDR3 has 15 residues. Germline-derived CDR1 and CDR2 are SGHDN and FVKESK. V gave up 1 base and J gave up 1 base; unmatched junction bases: 3. The CDR3 reads CASSQGRTGSYEQYF. The CDR3 DNA reads as TGTGCCAGCAGCCAAGGTCGGACAGGGTCCTACGAGCAGTACTTC.

The V call is TRBV5-1, the J call TRBJ2-2; TRBD1 matches at 9 bases. Germline trimming cut 3 bases from V and 4 bases from J; bases unmatched to any gene: 7. This CDR3 spans 16 amino acids. CDR1 SGHRS and CDR2 YFSETQ come from the germline V gene. The CDR3 DNA reads as TGCGCCAGCAGCTGGGGGACAGGGCTCCTCACCGGGGAGCTGTTTTTT. Protein: CASSWGTGLLTGELFF.

This clone is categorized as medium-sized. The chain links TRBV27 to TRBJ2-1, with 7 bases fitting TRBD2. The CDR3 has 15 residues. Germline assignment: CDR1 MNHEY and CDR2 SMNVEV (reference sequence). V dropped 5 bases and J dropped 3; count of bases not matched to a gene: 7. CDR3 in DNA: TGTGCCAGCAGTCTGGGACTATTCAACTACAATGAGCAGTTCTTC. It translates to CASSLGLFNYNEQFF.

This clone was seen a handful of times. The J gene is TRBJ1-2, the V gene TRBV2; TRBD1 is a possible D gene (5 bases). This CDR3 spans 13 amino acids. Germline CDR1 SNHLY, CDR2 FYNNEI. V shed 3 bases and J shed 8 bases, with 13 bases lying between them. CDR3 sequence reads: CASSERGSRGYTF. The CDR3, as DNA: TGTGCCAGCAGTGAGAGGGGTTCTAGGGGCTACACCTTC. Variable domain in full (rest from reference TRBV2 and TRBJ1-2): EPEVTQTPSHQVTQMGQEVILRCVPISNHLYFYWYRQILGQKVEFLVSFYNNEISEKSEIFDDQFSVERPDGSNFTLKIRSTKLEDSAMYFCASSERGSRGYTFGSGTRLTVV.

The J gene is TRBJ2-7, the V gene TRBV7-2; 10 bases match TRBD1. Germline V lookup: CDR1 SGHTA, CDR2 FQGNSA. CDR3 length: 15 amino acids. The ends lost 1 base at V and 4 bases at J; junction bases unmatched: 4. This CDR3 reads CASSLGDRGLYEQYF. The CDR3 bases are TGTGCCAGCAGCTTAGGGGACAGGGGCCTGTACGAGCAGTACTTC.

Only a few counts were recorded for this clone. Relative to the germline gene, one junction end is altered; a read error may explain this. The chain carries TRBV2 and TRBJ1-6; D might be TRBD1 (5 bases). The CDR3 totals 10 residues. Germline V gives CDR1 SNHLY, CDR2 FYNNEI. The CDR3 protein is CASGRDSPSF. CDR3 in DNA: TGTGCCAGCGGCCGGGACTCCCCGAGTTTT.

This rearrangement joins TRBV7-3 to TRBJ1-6; no clear D. CDR1 is SGHTA, CDR2 FQGTGA, per germline. The CDR3 covers 14 residues. V was trimmed by 2 bases and J by 6 bases, leaving 8 bases between them. The CDR3 DNA sequence: TGTGCCAGCAGCTTAGTGATCGGTAATTCACCCCTCCACTTT. Protein sequence: CASSLVIGNSPLHF.

The CDR3 coding sequence is TGCGCCAGCAGACGAGGGGGCACAGATACGCAGTATTTT. Its translation: CASRRGGTDTQYF. The chain combines TRBV5-1 with TRBJ2-3; D may correspond to TRBD1 or TRBD2 (5 bases each). The CDR3 is 13 residues long. The V end lost 5 bases, the J end lost 1 base, and 8 bases lay between the germline ends. The germline CDR1 and CDR2 sequences are SGHRS and YFSETQ.

By frequency in the sample, this clone is medium-sized (0.01 to 0.1%). This chain uses TRBV27 with TRBJ1-5; D possibly corresponds to TRBD1 (5 bases). This CDR3 is 13 amino acids long. Trimming removed 6 bases at V and 3 bases at J, with 9 bases between. CDR1 MNHEY and CDR2 SMNVEV come from the germline V gene (reference sequence). The CDR3 protein is CASSWTTNQPQHF. CDR3 bases: TGTGCCAGCAGCTGGACAACCAATCAGCCCCAGCATTTT.

The chain couples TRBV20-1 to TRBJ1-2; D not certain. Trimming took off 7 bases at V and 8 bases at J, with 14 bases between the two ends. This CDR3 has 11 residues. CDR1 and CDR2 from the germline V gene are DFQATT and SNEGSKA (reference sequence). CDR3 loop: CSDQSGWGYTF. CDR3 nucleotides: TGCAGTGATCAATCGGGCTGGGGCTACACCTTC.

The J gene is TRBJ2-7, the V gene TRBV2; 7 nucleotides align to TRBD2. Germline CDR1 is SNHLY and CDR2 is FYNNEI. The CDR3 extends over 13 amino acids. With V trimmed by 6 bases and J by 4 bases, 6 bases remained unmatched. The CDR3 loop reads CASRSSGLYEQYF. The CDR3, as DNA: TGTGCCAGCAGGTCTAGCGGTTTATACGAGCAGTACTTC.

The chain recombines TRBV5-1 with TRBJ2-3, with unresolved D. Per the germline V gene, CDR1 is SGHRS and CDR2 is YFSETQ. Trimming took off 4 bases at V and 4 bases at J, with 10 bases between the two ends. This CDR3 has 13 amino acids. CDR3 DNA sequence: TGCGCCAGCAGCCCGGTGGTAGCAGATACGCAGTATTTT. Protein product: CASSPVVADTQYF.

The CDR3 spells CASSLGGERPYGYTF. The CDR3 region has the DNA TGTGCCAGCAGCTTGGGAGGTGAACGGCCCTATGGCTACACCTTC. The rearrangement links TRBV5-4 to TRBJ1-2; D gene unclear. This CDR3 has 15 residues. The germline V gene has CDR1 SGHNT and CDR2 YYREEE (reference sequence). Between the trimmed V and J ends, which lost 0 bases and 4 bases, there was a span of 13 bases.

This chain links TRBV5-6 with TRBJ1-1; 7 bases align to TRBD1. V shed 4 bases, J shed 4 bases, and the junction held 10 bases outside the gene matches. There are 15 residues in the CDR3. From germline, CDR1 is SGHDT and CDR2 YYEEEE. CDR3 protein: CASSRRQGIGTEAFF. The CDR3 nucleotides read TGTGCCAGCAGCAGACGACAGGGTATAGGCACTGAAGCTTTCTTT.

Relative to its sample, this clone is large (0.1 to 1%). The chain uses TRBV27 and TRBJ1-6, with 8 bases matching TRBD1. This CDR3 has 16 amino acids. After removal of 4 bases from V and 10 bases from J, the junction contained 12 bases not matched to a gene. Germline V CDR1 and CDR2: MNHEY, SMNVEV (reference sequence). The DNA for the CDR3 is TGTGCCAGCAGTTCCCTTCTTACAGGGACAGGATCACCCCTCCACTTT. This encodes CASSSLLTGTGSPLHF.

Relative to its sample, this clone is medium-sized (0.01 to 0.1%). V usage is TRBV2 and J usage is TRBJ2-7; D may match TRBD1 or TRBD2 (5 bases each). V lost 4 bases to trimming and J lost 3 bases, with 13 bases between them. The CDR3 has 14 residues. Germline V lookup: CDR1 SNHLY, CDR2 FYNNEI. DNA of the CDR3: TGTGCCAGCAGTGGGGTCGGGGCTAGCTACGAGCAGTACTTC. The encoded protein is CASSGVGASYEQYF.